This T cell receptor beta chain is drawn from a study of CD8+ T cells in alopecia areata. The CDR3 spans 12 residues. Trimming shortened V by 4 bases and J by 0 bases, and 6 bases separated the two germline ends. Germline CDR1 and CDR2: GTSNPN and SVGIG (reference sequence). Extracted RNA was reverse transcribed into cDNA, the sequencing template. Sequencing was performed with immunoSEQ multiplex PCR; in TCRdb, only in-frame clones are kept and a portion is missing. The data contain some 190,000 clones, less than 65% of them singletons. As for treatment: oral pan-JAK inhibitor, 5-10 mg twice daily. Peripheral blood samples and lesional scalp punch biopsies were obtained from alopecia areata patients. PBMCs were stained for CD3, CD4 and CD8, and CD4+ and CD8+ T cells were sorted.

The TCR sequence derives from a human donor with alopecia areata. The chain carries TRBV30 and TRBJ2-5, with D unclear. The sample was CD4+ T cells sorted from blood, taken at week 24, from a patient treated with tofacitinib. CDR3 nucleotides: TGTGCCTGGACCCCTGACCAAGAGACCCAGTACTTC. It codes for CAWTPDQETQYF.